This T cell receptor (beta chain) appears in the sequencing data of a study of blood T cell repertoires in COVID-19 (dated by TCRdb to about 2020). In terms of the full investigation: Collaborator samples came from the United States, Italy and Spain and covered acute and convalescent phases of COVID-19. The samples were drawn from the first 160 participants of the ongoing ImmuneRACE study and from some 1,300 subjects provided by 6 global collaborators. Subjects who had been exposed to COVID-19, were actively infected with it, or had recovered from it provided the deeply sampled blood TCRbeta repertoires that made up the dataset. HLA class I and class II types, where available, came from metadata supplied by the sample provider rather than from assay-based typing. The repertoires were made available in a free public database intended to serve as a resource for research on the immune response to SARS-CoV-2. A de-identified subject ID, COVID-19 status, age in years and sex were almost always included in the sample metadata. The prospective study material was composed of cDNA or gDNA derived from T cells, B-cell-depleted T cells, or PBMCs.

Broader findings and caveats from the paper: The amount of clinical and demographic metadata varied by source and participant and was provided uncurated.

TCRbeta CDR3 regions were amplified from genomic DNA by means of the immunoSEQ Assay, a bias-controlled multiplex PCR. In the authors' own workflow: Nucleated cell counts per sample were estimated from amplification of reference gene primers within the assay. To quantify the absolute abundance of each unique TCRbeta CDR3 rearrangement, sequence reads were collapsed and filtered. For each sample, productive Simpson clonality was calculated by taking the square root of Simpson's diversity index across productive rearrangements. Entries here come from immuneACCESS through TCRdb and include only in-frame sequences with V and J called. Some clones fail to appear in such tables; in the studies checked, an unresolved V gene covers under half of the shortfall, and the cause of the remainder is unknown. V, J and clone size are taken as reported in that table, and D and trimming were inferred from the DNA itself. This sample has more than 100,000 clones in its table, and 88% of those were observed once. Clones ranked in the top ten supply approximately 2.3% of the sample.

Note on this clone: Its cognate antigen has yet to be identified. No much larger clonotype is one base removed from it; base qualities were not supplied.

A distance of 12 bases separates the germline ends of V and J, which lose 7 bases and 1 base respectively. CDR1 and CDR2 (KGHDR, SFDVKD) derive from the germline V gene. The CDR3 has 14 amino acids, counting the end cysteine and phenylalanine. Left in the record is the CDR3 DNA by itself, 42 bases read in frame from the first base. Whole blood was collected in K2EDTA tubes by collaborating institutions according to the institutions' own protocols. Collaborator samples were shipped for TCRbeta analysis as frozen whole blood, isolated PBMCs, or DNA extracted from either sample type. This TCR was recovered from a man aged 65 to 79 with active COVID-19. The sequence joins TRBV24-1 to TRBJ1-1; the D gene is unclear. Input material: peripheral blood. CDR3 region: CATRESLGNTEAFF. In nucleotide form, the sequence is TGTGCCACCAGAGAGAGCCTCGGGAACACTGAAGCTTTCTTT.